The 15 T cell receptor beta chains below come from one sample, sequenced in a study of OX40 agonist ivuxolimab in advanced cancers. The data were produced by immunoSEQ multiplex PCR, yet TCRdb's version contains in-frame clones alone and is incomplete. Of about 80,000 clones in the sample, 80% to 90% were seen once. Specimen: CD4+ or CD8+ T cells sorted from blood, collected in a trial of the OX40 agonist ivuxolimab. These receptors all come from an adult with an advanced solid tumor such as melanoma, head and neck, liver or kidney cancer.

The chain combines TRBV19 with TRBJ2-2, with TRBD2 matching over 9 bases. The germline gives CDR1 LNHDA, CDR2 SQIVND (reference sequence). The CDR3 spans 18 residues. V shed 3 bases and J 3 bases; nucleotides not matched to a gene: 11. The DNA of the CDR3 is TGTGCCAGTAGTATTTTCCTAGCGGGGTACTTAGACACCGGGGAGCTGTTTTTT. Translated: CASSIFLAGYLDTGELFF.

The genes are TRBV27 and TRBJ1-1; TRBD1 matches 7 bases. Germline V gene lookup returns CDR1 MNHEY and CDR2 SMNVEV (reference sequence). This CDR3 region has 13 residues. Losses at the gene ends were 6 bases for V and 0 bases for J; bases not matched to a gene: 1. The CDR3 is CASRGTVNTEAFF. The CDR3 bases are TGTGCCAGCAGAGGGACAGTGAACACTGAAGCTTTCTTT.

In this sample, this clone turned up once. This chain connects TRBV19 to TRBJ1-5; perhaps TRBD1 as D (5 bases). Per the germline V gene, CDR1 is LNHDA and CDR2 is SQIVND (reference sequence). The CDR3 has 14 amino acids. V was cut by 5 bases and J by 3 bases, with 11 bases left in between. CDR3: CASSLRQPNQPQHF. DNA for the CDR3: TGTGCCAGTAGTCTGAGACAGCCCAATCAGCCCCAGCATTTT. Full variable domain (remainder filled in from reference TRBV19 and TRBJ1-5): DGGITQSPKYLFRKEGQNVTLSCEQNLNHDAMYWYRQDPGQGLRLIYYSQIVNDFQKGDIAEGYSVSREKKESFPLTVTSAQKNPTAFYLCASSLRQPNQPQHFGDGTRLSIL.

This clone was counted once. V gene TRBV6-5 combines with J gene TRBJ2-5; 7 bases match TRBD1. The CDR3 sequence is 16 residues long. Germline V gives CDR1 MNHEY, CDR2 SVGAGI. V gave up 2 bases and J gave up 1 base; unmatched junction bases: 7. CDR3 nucleotides: TGTGCCAGCAGTTACCCCAGGGGGACCACCCAAGAGACCCAGTACTTC. Translated, it gives CASSYPRGTTQETQYF.

This chain joins TRBV9 and TRBJ2-5, with D unresolved. The V gene's germline CDR1 is SGDLS and CDR2 YYNGEE. The CDR3 is 13 residues long. With 0 bases removed from V and 2 bases from J, the gap between germline ends came to 5 bases. The DNA of the CDR3 is TGTGCCAGCAGCGTAGTTCCACAAGAGACCCAGTACTTC. Its translation is CASSVVPQETQYF.

CDR3 sequence (DNA): TGTGCCAGCAACGAAGGACCAGGGGACTATGGCTACACCTTC. It is translated as CASNEGPGDYGYTF. The chain uses TRBV2 and TRBJ1-2, with a weak D call TRBD1 (6 bases). Trimming shortened V by 7 bases and J by 3 bases, and 15 bases separated the two germline ends. Germline V gene data show CDR1 as SNHLY and CDR2 as FYNNEI. The CDR3 consists of 14 residues.

V usage is TRBV28 and J usage is TRBJ1-4; D is undetermined. The germline gives CDR1 MDHEN, CDR2 SYDVKM. V was trimmed by 6 bases and J by 17 bases, leaving 19 bases between them. CDR3 length equals 12 residues. The CDR3 nucleotides read TGTGCCAGCAGACTTGCCGGGATCCCCCTTTTTTTT. Translation: CASRLAGIPLFF. Based on the CDR3 plus reference TRBV28 and TRBJ1-4, the full variable domain is DVKVTQSSRYLVKRTGEKVFLECVQDMDHENMFWYRQDPGLGLRLIYFSYDVKMKEKGDIPEGYSVSREKKERFSLILESASTNQTSMYLCASRLAGIPLFFGSGTQLSVL.

The chain links TRBV7-8 to TRBJ2-7; tentatively, D is TRBD1 or TRBD2 (5 bases each). Germline CDR1 and CDR2: SGHVS and FQNEAQ. CDR3 size: 15 residues. Deletions cut 5 bases from V and 0 bases from J, with 14 bases between. CDR3 in DNA: TGTGCCAGCAGCCTCTACCAGGGACCCTCCTACGAGCAGTACGTC. Its protein is CASSLYQGPSYEQYV.

This sequence joins TRBV29-1 and TRBJ1-1; D gene uncertain. This CDR3 spans 14 amino acids. Germline values: CDR1 SQVTM, CDR2 ANQGSEA. Trimming removed 1 base at V and 5 bases at J, with 14 bases between. CDR3 sequence: CSVEVGMWKTEAFF. The CDR3 DNA reads TGCAGCGTTGAAGTAGGGATGTGGAAAACTGAAGCTTTCTTT.

V usage is TRBV28 and J usage is TRBJ1-5, with D possibly being TRBD1 (5 bases). The CDR3 extends over 17 amino acids. The ends were cut back, 7 bases at V and 7 bases at J, with 26 bases in the middle. Germline V CDR1 and CDR2: MDHEN, SYDVKM. The CDR3 protein is CASNKLDTREFGQPQHF. The CDR3, as DNA: TGTGCCAGCAACAAACTCGATACCAGGGAGTTCGGGCAGCCCCAGCATTTT.

The V call is TRBV6-5, the J call TRBJ1-2; D is unclear. The germline V gene has CDR1 MNHEY and CDR2 SVGAGI. This CDR3 comprises 15 residues. With 4 bases removed from V and 1 base from J, the gap between germline ends came to 13 bases. CDR3 sequence (DNA): TGTGCCAGCAGTTCCCCGGGTAGAGGTAACTATGGCTACACCTTC. This gives the protein CASSSPGRGNYGYTF.

The chain couples TRBV27 to TRBJ2-1, with TRBD1 matching over 8 bases. CDR1 and CDR2 from the germline V gene are MNHEY and SMNVEV (reference sequence). V lost 5 bases, J lost 16 bases, and 19 bases stayed unmatched. The CDR3 length is 15 residues. The CDR3 nucleotides are TGTGCCAGCAGTATGGACAGGGTTTTTCTCTCCTCGGTATTCTTC. Its translation is CASSMDRVFLSSVFF.

This chain connects TRBV7-8 to TRBJ1-5, with D maybe TRBD1 (6 bases). Trimming stripped 5 bases from V and 0 bases from J, with 29 bases between. The CDR3 is 21 amino acids. Germline CDR1 is SGHVS and CDR2 is FQNEAQ. The CDR3 protein is CASSLPLRDTGQHHSNQPQHF. In DNA form, the CDR3 reads TGTGCCAGCAGCCTCCCTCTACGGGACACCGGCCAGCATCATAGCAATCAGCCCCAGCATTTT.

This chain links TRBV2 with TRBJ2-3; 11 nucleotides match TRBD2. This CDR3 is 19 amino acids long. J gave up 2 bases and V 4 bases, and 14 bases lay outside the gene matches. The V gene's germline CDR1 is SNHLY and CDR2 FYNNEI. CDR3 DNA sequence: TGTGCCAGCAGTGGGCCCGGGACTAGCGGAAAGATCTTCACAGATACGCAGTATTTT. Translating it yields CASSGPGTSGKIFTDTQYF. Full variable domain (missing parts from reference TRBV2 and TRBJ2-3): EPEVTQTPSHQVTQMGQEVILRCVPISNHLYFYWYRQILGQKVEFLVSFYNNEISEKSEIFDDQFSVERPDGSNFTLKIRSTKLEDSAMYFCASSGPGTSGKIFTDTQYFGPGTRLTVL.

V is TRBV28 and J is TRBJ1-3; TRBD1 aligns across 8 bases. The germline gives CDR1 MDHEN, CDR2 SYDVKM. Unmatched junction bases numbered 7, after V lost 6 bases and J lost 3 bases. This CDR3 has 15 residues. The CDR3 protein is CASSVTGQGGNTIYF. CDR3 nucleotide sequence: TGTGCCAGCAGCGTTACCGGACAGGGTGGAAACACCATATATTTT.